This section outlines one T cell receptor (beta chain) sequence together with its context. Its antigen is not known. The junction does not match germline at one end; this may be a read error. Construction of TCR beta libraries was performed using quantitative 5'-RACE with molecular barcodes. A single record per CDR3 protein comes from TCRdb applying MiXCR to the 5' RACE reads. The sample includes 250,000 to 300,000 distinct CDR3 sequences, approximately 20% of them seen just once. This record comes from a study of CD8 T cells in ankylosing spondylitis. Findings of the study overall: Within ankylosing spondylitis blood, a TCR beta motif made up of under 10 highly homologous variants appeared to be characteristic.

The CDR3 consists of 15 residues. The germline gives CDR1 SGHRS, CDR2 YFSETQ. The sequence was collected from a male donor with ankylosing spondylitis or in good health (not recorded which). The V gene is TRBV5-1, the J gene TRBJ2-2; TRBD2 might be the D (6 bases). Material for sequencing was blood, either unsorted or a sorted T cell fraction (not recorded which). For the CDR3, the DNA is TGCGTCAGCAGCTTAGAGGGAGGCGGTACCGGGGAGCTGTTTTTT. Protein sequence: CVSSLEGGGTGELFF.